This T cell receptor (beta chain) was identified in a study of blood T cell repertoires in COVID-19. Across the study: Both acute and convalescent COVID-19 samples were obtained from the United States, Italy and Spain. PBMCs, B-cell-depleted T cells, or T cells provided the cDNA or gDNA that made up the material.

Authors' methods: Estimation of nucleated cell counts was performed using reference gene primer amplification. Clones were sequenced by immunoSEQ multiplex PCR, and TCRdb holds only the in-frame ones, with some missing. V and J calls and clone size follow that table, whereas D and trimming were derived from the DNA. The sample lists 190,000 or so clones; more than 60% were seen once. The table lists this clone with a few counts. The CDR3 sequence is 14 residues long. J was trimmed by 4 bases and V by 2 bases; bases with no gene match: 3. The germline V gene has CDR1 MNHEY and CDR2 SVGAGI. V is TRBV6-5 and J is TRBJ1-2; 8 nucleotides line up with TRBD1. The specimen was peripheral blood. The clonotype comes from a man aged 45-60 years who had recovered from COVID-19. The CDR3 DNA reads TGTGCCAGCAGTTACGGACAGGGCGGCTATGGCTACACCTTC. It yields the protein CASSYGQGGYGYTF.